This entry features one TCR beta chain sequence. Its antigen specificity is not known. Base qualities are missing; no much larger clone stands one base away. This specimen belongs to a study of T cells in Graves' hyperthyroidism and ophthalmopathy (dated by TCRdb to the late 2010s). With respect to the entire study: Peripheral blood samples were taken at the time of initial diagnosis, prior to any treatment. The study also compared thyroid tissue and blood T-cell repertoires from about six Graves' hyperthyroidism patients. Once sampling was done, hyperthyroidism patients were given methimazole at a starting dose of 30 mg daily, whereas ophthalmopathy patients were given high-dose intravenous methylprednisolone. According to the paper, TCR Vbeta CDR3 sequencing was carried out on over 130 peripheral blood samples, which came from more than 40 ophthalmopathy, around 75 hyperthyroidism and around 17 progressor patients. TCR V-J signatures able to tell the groups apart were searched for in a discovery cohort of approximately 95 patients, of whom 40 to 45 had Graves' ophthalmopathy and roughly 59 had stable Graves' hyperthyroidism. The approximately 97 discovery patients were randomly divided into training and test sets at a 7:3 ratio. Prospective prediction of ophthalmopathy was tested in an independent validation cohort of some 19 hyperthyroidism patients and some 17 patients who later progressed to ophthalmopathy. Findings and caveats that apply to the study as a whole: Most expanded thyroid clonotypes (frequency above 0.001) were also detected in blood, a finding suggesting that blood repertoires may reflect thyroid immune responses. In validation, the model predicted progression to ophthalmopathy a median of about 6.5 months before onset, with about 71% sensitivity and roughly 77% specificity. In cross-validation, a model built on a 13 V-J signature told ophthalmopathy apart from stable hyperthyroidism with under 90% sensitivity and roughly 81% specificity, and in testing the same model reached 80%/75%. No statistical method was used to set the sample size in advance, and investigators knew the group allocation.

Hyperthyroidism patients were newly diagnosed, had a disease duration of under 2 months, and were aged 18 to 65 years. Exclusion was applied to patients with uncontrolled infections, other autoimmune diseases, pregnancy or lactation. Diagnoses were based on clinical symptoms, serum thyroxine and TRAb, thyroid ultrasound and orbital computed tomography. Blood from progressor patients was collected at the time of first diagnosis with hyperthyroidism, before any ophthalmopathy symptoms had appeared. PBMCs were separated from roughly 9.3 ml of fresh peripheral blood using Ficoll-Paque density gradient centrifugation. Progressor patients were initially diagnosed with Graves' hyperthyroidism and developed ophthalmopathy during follow-up. Total RNA was extracted with Trizol reagent, and quality was checked on an Agilent 2100 Bioanalyzer. Amplification of TCR beta CDR3 regions was carried out from RNA transcripts. A first-round RT-PCR of the TCR CDR3 used the HTBI primer set with the Qiagen OneStep RT-PCR kit. Libraries were constructed in a second round of multiplex PCR, after which size selection and purification were performed. Paired-end sequencing of the libraries was performed with 100 bp reads on an Illumina HiSeq2000. Per the source publication's procedure: SOAPnuke was used to process the raw data, with reads discarded if the reads contained adapters or uncalled bases, had a mean Phred below 15, or lacked an exact constant-primer or identifier match. COPE v1.2.5 was used to merge the high-quality paired reads, and each unique nucleotide sequence was defined as a clonotype. MiTCR v1.1 was used to align the clonotypes against IMGT TRBV, TRBD and TRBJ reference segments. Only V-J combinations with frequency above 0.0001, covering about 99% of repertoires, were analysed. A TCS score was defined as the ratio between F50 (clonal expansion) and ExV (chaos), using BLOSUM62-based TCRdist between CDR3 peptides within each V-J. Welch's t-statistics and random forest reduced 500 to 650 V-J features to 13, which were used in a naive Bayes classifier (R e1071). TCRdb took the public reads, trimmed them with fastp at Q25, ran MiXCR for clone calling and kept in-frame beta chains. Each record represents a unique CDR3 protein, reported with the most common genes and DNA among its rows. TCRdb, rather than the study authors, made the V and J calls. For this sample there are hundreds of thousands of distinct CDR3 sequences; roughly a sixth appear just once. The ten most abundant clones make up 16% of the sample.

V was cut back by 3 bases and J by 4 bases, leaving a gap of 3 bases between them. The germline V gene supplies CDR1 KGHDR and CDR2 SFDVKD. The CDR3, from cysteine to phenylalanine, totals 12 residues. The sequence is cut down to CDR3 DNA, 36 bases in frame from base 1. The TCR was taken from a woman aged 45-60 years with Graves' hyperthyroidism that later progressed to Graves' ophthalmopathy. The chain links TRBV24-1 with TRBJ2-1, with the D gene too uncertain to name. What was sequenced was blood. For the CDR3, the sequence is CATSDDYNEQFF. The sequenced DNA: TGTGCCACCAGTGATGATTACAATGAGCAGTTCTTC.